These T cell receptor beta chains were read from a single sample in a study of blood T cell repertoires in COVID-19. Some clones are missing from TCRdb's copy, which holds only in-frame ones; the method was immunoSEQ multiplex PCR. Among roughly 190,000 clones listed, about 85% were seen once. The sequencing sample was made of PBMCs or T cells enriched from blood (not recorded which). These receptor sequences come from a woman in her twenties or thirties who had recovered from COVID-19. CDR3s include the opening cysteine and the closing phenylalanine or tryptophan. D genes are given only for firm matches. Size tells how often a clone was seen (once, few, many) or the class of an expanded clone, and some rows leave it out.

CDR3 DNA	CDR3 protein	J gene	D gene	V gene	clone size
TGTGCCACAACAACAGGGGACGGGACCAACGTCCTGACTTTC	CATTTGDGTNVLTF	TRBJ2-6	TRBD1	TRBV10-3	.
TGCAGCGCCAGGGAGGACTTACGGGATGGCTACACCTTC	CSAREDLRDGYTF	TRBJ1-2	.	TRBV29-1	.
TGTGCCAGCCTACAGGAGGGCCCTGAAGCTTTCTTT	CASLQEGPEAFF	TRBJ1-1	.	TRBV7-2	.
TGTGCCAGCAGCTTAGCGCCGGGACAGACTTATGGCTACACCTTC	CASSLAPGQTYGYTF	TRBJ1-2	TRBD1	TRBV7-6	once
TGCAGCGTTCGGGACACTGAAGCTTTCTTT	CSVRDTEAFF	TRBJ1-1	.	TRBV29-1	.
TGTGCCAGCAGCTCGATTCCCGGGACAGGGGGCCTGGGAAGCTATGGCTACACCTTC	CASSSIPGTGGLGSYGYTF	TRBJ1-2	TRBD1	TRBV5-4	.
TGTGCCAGCAGCTCCTACAGGGGCGGACAGACCCAGTACTTC	CASSSYRGGQTQYF	TRBJ2-5	TRBD1	TRBV11-3	.
TGTGCTAGTGGTTTAGCACTCGAAGAGACCCAGTACTTC	CASGLALEETQYF	TRBJ2-5	.	TRBV12-5	.
TGTGCCAGCAGCCCTTCGACAGGGAAGAATGGCTACACCTTC	CASSPSTGKNGYTF	TRBJ1-2	TRBD1	TRBV11-2	.
TGTGCCAGCAGCGTAGAAACTAGCGGGAGGGCCATAACCGGGGAGCTGTTTTTT	CASSVETSGRAITGELFF	TRBJ2-2	TRBD2	TRBV9	.
TGTGCCAGCAGCAGACAGGGGCCAACTAATGAAAAACTGTTTTTT	CASSRQGPTNEKLFF	TRBJ1-4	TRBD1	TRBV28	.
TGCAGCGTGAGAAAGGACGGGGGCAATCAGCCCCAGCATTTT	CSVRKDGGNQPQHF	TRBJ1-5	.	TRBV29-1	once
TGTGCCACCAGCAGATCAACAGGGGGCCAAGGCTACACCTTC	CATSRSTGGQGYTF	TRBJ1-2	TRBD1	TRBV15	.
TGTGCCAGCTCACAAGGACAGGGGGGCACTGAAGCTTTCTTT	CASSQGQGGTEAFF	TRBJ1-1	TRBD1	TRBV18	.
TGTGCCAGCAGCCCTAGAACGCAGTATAATGAAAAACTGTTTTTT	CASSPRTQYNEKLFF	TRBJ1-4	.	TRBV7-9	few
TGCGCCAGCAGCCAAGAGGTTAGGGGGTACCAAGAGACCCAGTACTTC	CASSQEVRGYQETQYF	TRBJ2-5	.	TRBV4-3	.
TGTGCCAGCAGTTTACGGGACACTCTCCCCAGGGGCTATGGCTACACCTTC	CASSLRDTLPRGYGYTF	TRBJ1-2	.	TRBV27	.
TGTGCCAGTAGTATAGGGGACAGGGGCTATGGCTACACCTTC	CASSIGDRGYGYTF	TRBJ1-2	TRBD1	TRBV19	many
TGTGCCAGCAGCGTAGCTCCTAGCGGCTCCTACGAGCAGTACTTC	CASSVAPSGSYEQYF	TRBJ2-7	TRBD2	TRBV9	.
TGTGCCAGCAGCTTAGTGTCAGGGGGCAACACTGAAGCTTTCTTT	CASSLVSGGNTEAFF	TRBJ1-1	TRBD1	TRBV7-6	.
TGTGCCAGCAGTTTATGGGCGGGTCTCAATGGCTACACCTTC	CASSLWAGLNGYTF	TRBJ1-2	.	TRBV28	.
TGTGCCACCAGTGATTTGAGGGTGGGGAGCTCCTACAATGAGCAGTTCTTC	CATSDLRVGSSYNEQFF	TRBJ2-1	.	TRBV24-1	.
TGTGCCAGCAGCCCCGGACAGTCGGACCTGGGTCCTGGCTACACCTTC	CASSPGQSDLGPGYTF	TRBJ1-2	.	TRBV5-4	.
TGCGCCAGCAGCTTCAGGGTTTTTGGCGACGAGCAGTACTTC	CASSFRVFGDEQYF	TRBJ2-7	.	TRBV5-1	.
TGTGCTTCAGCAGATGTGGAGACCCCCTACGAGCAGTACTTC	CASADVETPYEQYF	TRBJ2-7	.	TRBV6-5	.
TGTGCCAGCAGCTTAGTGGCGGGGAACACTGAAGCTTTCTTT	CASSLVAGNTEAFF	TRBJ1-1	.	TRBV7-9	.
TGTGCCAGCAGCCAGGCCGGGGATACGCAGTATTTT	CASSQAGDTQYF	TRBJ2-3	.	TRBV3-1/TRBV3-2	.
TGTGCCAGCAGTTCCCCTAGCGGGGAGTCCTACGAGCAGTACTTC	CASSSPSGESYEQYF	TRBJ2-7	TRBD2	TRBV27	.
TGTGCCAGTAGTATAGGTGGGACTAGCGACTACGAGCAGTACTTC	CASSIGGTSDYEQYF	TRBJ2-7	TRBD2	TRBV19	.
TGCGCCAGCAGCTTGTCCGCCGGGAAGGGCGCTGAGACCCAGTACTTC	CASSLSAGKGAETQYF	TRBJ2-5	.	TRBV5-1	.
TGTGCCATCTGTCGACTAGCGGCGGCCCACGGGGAGCTGTTTTTT	CAICRLAAAHGELFF	TRBJ2-2	TRBD2	TRBV10-3	.
TGTGCCAGCATGCGGACAGATACGCAGTATTTT	CASMRTDTQYF	TRBJ2-3	.	TRBV25-1	.
TGTGCCAGCAGCCCCCGCCCGGGAGGCGACACTGAAGCTTTCTTT	CASSPRPGGDTEAFF	TRBJ1-1	.	TRBV5-6	few
TGTGCCAGCAGCTCGCAAGAGACCCAGTACTTC	CASSSQETQYF	TRBJ2-5	.	TRBV7-2	.
TGTGCCAGCAGCATCGGACAGGGTCAGGCCATATATTTT	CASSIGQGQAIYF	TRBJ1-3	TRBD1	TRBV12-3/TRBV12-4	.
TGTGCCAGCAGCTCGTACAGGGGGCGCGATAATGAAAAACTGTTTTTT	CASSSYRGRDNEKLFF	TRBJ1-4	TRBD1	TRBV11-3	.
TGTGCCAGCAGTGAAAGGGGAACGAACACCGGGGAGCTGTTTTTT	CASSERGTNTGELFF	TRBJ2-2	.	TRBV6-1	.
TGTGCCACCAGCGGTGCGGGAGGGAGGACCGGGGAGCTGTTTTTT	CATSGAGGRTGELFF	TRBJ2-2	TRBD2	TRBV24-1	once
TGTGCCATCAGTGAAAACGGAGTTTGGACCCAGTACTTC	CAISENGVWTQYF	TRBJ2-5	.	TRBV10-3	.
TGCGCCAGCAGCTTGGGCCTCTGGACGGGGGAGGATCCCCTCCACTTT	CASSLGLWTGEDPLHF	TRBJ1-6	.	TRBV5-1	.
TGTGCCAGCGCTACCGGACTCGCCAAAAACATTCAGTACTTC	CASATGLAKNIQYF	TRBJ2-4	.	TRBV2	.
TGCAGCGTTGCCGGAGGACGGAGGGGTACAGATACGCAGTATTTT	CSVAGGRRGTDTQYF	TRBJ2-3	.	TRBV29-1	.
TGTGCCTGGACAACAGGGGGTGACGAGCAGTACTTC	CAWTTGGDEQYF	TRBJ2-7	TRBD1	TRBV30	.
TGTGCCAGCAGCCAAGATCGGCGGGACAGGGGGATCGCGACCCAGTACTTC	CASSQDRRDRGIATQYF	TRBJ2-5	TRBD1	TRBV3-1/TRBV3-2	.